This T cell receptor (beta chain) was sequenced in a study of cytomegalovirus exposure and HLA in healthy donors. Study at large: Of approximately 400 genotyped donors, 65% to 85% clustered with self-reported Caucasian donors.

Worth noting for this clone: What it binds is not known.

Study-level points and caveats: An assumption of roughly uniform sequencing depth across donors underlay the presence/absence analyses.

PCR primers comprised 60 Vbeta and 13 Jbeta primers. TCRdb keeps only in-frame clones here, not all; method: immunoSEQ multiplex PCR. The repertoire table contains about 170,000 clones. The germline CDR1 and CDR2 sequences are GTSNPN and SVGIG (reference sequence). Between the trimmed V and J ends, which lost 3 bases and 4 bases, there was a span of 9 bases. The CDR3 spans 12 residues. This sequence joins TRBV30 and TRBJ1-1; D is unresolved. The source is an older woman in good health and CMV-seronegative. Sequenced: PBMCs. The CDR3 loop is CAWRLTITEAFF. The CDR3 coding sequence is TGTGCCTGGAGACTTACTATCACTGAAGCTTTCTTT.